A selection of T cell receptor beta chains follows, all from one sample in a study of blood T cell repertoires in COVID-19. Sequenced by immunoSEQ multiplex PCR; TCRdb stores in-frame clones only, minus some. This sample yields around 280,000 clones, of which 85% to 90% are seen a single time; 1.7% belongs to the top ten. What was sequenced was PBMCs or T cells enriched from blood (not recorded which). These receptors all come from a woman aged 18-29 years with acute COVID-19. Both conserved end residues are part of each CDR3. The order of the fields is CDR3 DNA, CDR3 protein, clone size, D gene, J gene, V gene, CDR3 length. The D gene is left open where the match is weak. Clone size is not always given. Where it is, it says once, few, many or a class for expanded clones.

DNA: TGTGCCACAACTCTAGCGGGAGGGCAGATTAGCACAGATACGCAGTATTTT
CDR3: CATTLAGGQISTDTQYF
size: -
D: TRBD2
J: TRBJ2-3
V: TRBV24-1
length: 17

DNA: TGTGCCAGCTCACTCCTGAATCAGGTAGGATCCTACGAGCAGTACTTC
CDR3: CASSLLNQVGSYEQYF
size: -
D: -
J: TRBJ2-7
V: TRBV18
length: 16

DNA: TGTGCTAGCAGCTTAGGGGAGAGCACCGGGGAGCTGTTTTTT
CDR3: CASSLGESTGELFF
size: once
D: -
J: TRBJ2-2
V: TRBV7-7
length: 14

DNA: TGCGCCAGCAGCCAAGATCTACGGGGTAGCAATCAGCCCCAGCATTTT
CDR3: CASSQDLRGSNQPQHF
size: -
D: -
J: TRBJ1-5
V: TRBV4-1
length: 16

DNA: TGTGCCACGGGACTAGCGGGAGTCAATGAGCAGTTCTTC
CDR3: CATGLAGVNEQFF
size: -
D: TRBD2
J: TRBJ2-1
V: TRBV6-5
length: 13

DNA: TGCAGTGCTAGTGGCAGCGCCTACAATCAGCCCCAGCATTTT
CDR3: CSASGSAYNQPQHF
size: -
D: -
J: TRBJ1-5
V: TRBV20-1
length: 14

DNA: TGTGCCAGCAGCTTAGAGAGAGAGACCCAGTACTTC
CDR3: CASSLERETQYF
size: -
D: -
J: TRBJ2-5
V: TRBV11-2
length: 12

DNA: TGTGCCAGTAGTACCGGGGGCTACGAGCAGTACTTC
CDR3: CASSTGGYEQYF
size: -
D: -
J: TRBJ2-7
V: TRBV19
length: 12

DNA: TGTGCCAGCAGTCTAGCGGGGGCTTCCTACGAGCAGTACTTC
CDR3: CASSLAGASYEQYF
size: -
D: TRBD2
J: TRBJ2-7
V: TRBV6-5
length: 14

DNA: TGTGCCAGTAGACAGGGGGCGCGGGACACCGGGGAGCTGTTTTTT
CDR3: CASRQGARDTGELFF
size: -
D: TRBD1
J: TRBJ2-2
V: TRBV19
length: 15

DNA: TGTGCCAGTAGTATAGGTCCTCTGTACAACCCTCCCTACGAGCAGTACTTC
CDR3: CASSIGPLYNPPYEQYF
size: -
D: -
J: TRBJ2-7
V: TRBV19
length: 17

DNA: TGTGCCAGCAGTGAAGAGCGACCGGGACAGGGCGGGATCTACACCTTC
CDR3: CASSEERPGQGGIYTF
size: -
D: TRBD1
J: TRBJ1-2
V: TRBV2
length: 16

DNA: TGTGCCAGTAGTATATGGACTAGAGCTACCCCCGGCAATGAGCAGTTCTTC
CDR3: CASSIWTRATPGNEQFF
size: -
D: TRBD2
J: TRBJ2-1
V: TRBV19
length: 17

DNA: TGTGCCAGCTCACCCGGGACAGGGGGCACAGATACGCAGTATTTT
CDR3: CASSPGTGGTDTQYF
size: once
D: TRBD1
J: TRBJ2-3
V: TRBV18
length: 15

DNA: TGTGCCAGCAGCCTCTTGATTGGGACAGGGGGCATCAATTCACCCCTCCACTTT
CDR3: CASSLLIGTGGINSPLHF
size: -
D: TRBD1
J: TRBJ1-6
V: TRBV3-1/TRBV3-2
length: 18

DNA: TGTGCCAGCAGCTATCGGCAGGGGGGAGGATATAATTCACCCCTCCACTTT
CDR3: CASSYRQGGGYNSPLHF
size: -
D: TRBD1
J: TRBJ1-6
V: TRBV7-2
length: 17